A single sample gave rise to the 26 T cell receptor beta chains below, sequenced in a study of cytomegalovirus exposure and HLA in healthy donors (dated by TCRdb to 2015 to 2018). The protocol used for the library was the immunoSEQ multiplex PCR assay. The multiplex PCR relied on a mix of 60 forward primers for TCR Vbeta segments and 13 reverse primers for TCR Jbeta segments. Held by TCRdb, this immuneACCESS table contains in-frame sequences only and omits some clones. Under half of the omission traces to an unresolved V gene where checked; the cause of the rest is unknown. This sample lists roughly 160,000 clones; roughly 80% were detected once. The ten largest make up around 2.3% of the sample. Source material: PBMCs. All receptors derive from a male donor in good health and CMV-seronegative.

The chain couples TRBV19 to TRBJ1-6; D remains unclear. This CDR3 comprises 20 residues. Germline values: CDR1 LNHDA, CDR2 SQIVND (reference sequence). V lost 5 bases and J 0 bases, leaving 23 bases between the germline ends. The CDR3 DNA reads TGTGCCAGTAGTGTTCCTCTTCGCCCGAGGTATAGCTCCTATAATTCACCCCTCCACTTT. Residues: CASSVPLRPRYSSYNSPLHF. The variable domain in full, with the rest retrieved from reference TRBV19 and TRBJ1-6, is DGGITQSPKYLFRKEGQNVTLSCEQNLNHDAMYWYRQDPGQGLRLIYYSQIVNDFQKGDIAEGYSVSREKKESFPLTVTSAQKNPTAFYLCASSVPLRPRYSSYNSPLHFGNGTRLTVT.

CDR3 amino acids: CASSLVGSGGAGEQFF. The DNA for the CDR3 is TGTGCCAGCAGCTTAGTAGGGAGCGGGGGGGCGGGTGAGCAGTTCTTC. The chain is built from TRBV11-3 and TRBJ2-1, with 10 bases aligning to TRBD2. The trim removed 1 base at V and 9 bases at J, leaving 9 bases unmatched. Per germline, CDR1 SGHNT and CDR2 YENEEA. The CDR3 has 16 residues. The full variable domain, rest sourced from reference TRBV11-3 and TRBJ2-1, is EAGVVQSPRYKIIEKKQPVAFWCNPISGHNTLYWYLQNLGQGPELLIRYENEEAVDDSQLPKDRFSAERLKGVDSTLKIQPAELGDSAVYLCASSLVGSGGAGEQFFGPGTRLTVL.

In its sample, this clone was seen once. The rearrangement joins TRBV14 to TRBJ2-6, with 8 nucleotides matching TRBD1. The CDR3 is made up of 16 amino acids. Looked up from germline, CDR1 is SGHDN and CDR2 is FVKESK. Losses at the gene ends were 5 bases for V and 8 bases for J; bases not matched to a gene: 11. CDR3 in amino acids: CASSDLGQGFSNVLTF. The CDR3 DNA reads as TGTGCCAGCAGCGACTTAGGACAGGGCTTTTCCAACGTCCTGACTTTC.

The CDR3 sequence is CASSLRLAGGTDTQYF. CDR3 nucleotide sequence: TGTGCCAGCAGCCTCCGACTAGCGGGGGGGACAGATACGCAGTATTTT. V usage is TRBV5-4 and J usage is TRBJ2-3; 14 bases match TRBD2. Germline V gene data show CDR1 as SGHNT and CDR2 as YYREEE (reference sequence). With V trimmed by 4 bases and J by 3 bases, 4 bases remained unmatched. The CDR3 extends over 16 amino acids. Combining the CDR3 with reference TRBV5-4 and TRBJ2-3 gives the whole variable domain ETGVTQSPTHLIKTRGQQVTLRCSSQSGHNTVSWYQQALGQGPQFIFQYYREEENGRGNFPPRFSGLQFPNYSSELNVNALELDDSALYLCASSLRLAGGTDTQYFGPGTRLTVL.

The chain couples TRBV10-3 to TRBJ2-1, with a weak D call TRBD1 (6 bases). CDR1 and CDR2 from the germline V gene are ENHRY and SYGVKD. V lost 5 bases and J lost 5, with 16 bases in between. The CDR3 is made up of 15 amino acids. The CDR3 loop reads CAISQAGTYHNEQFF. Written as DNA, the CDR3 is TGTGCCATCAGTCAGGCCGGGACATACCACAATGAGCAGTTCTTC.

This sequence joins TRBV5-1 and TRBJ2-2; 12 nucleotides line up with TRBD2. This CDR3 spans 21 amino acids. The germline CDR1 and CDR2 sequences are SGHRS and YFSETQ. V trimming: 4 bases; J trimming: 2 bases; junction bases outside the gene matches: 18. CDR3 amino acids: CASSGPGTSGRPLYNTGELFF. In DNA form, the CDR3 reads TGCGCCAGCAGCGGCCCCGGGACTAGCGGGCGTCCCCTCTATAACACCGGGGAGCTGTTTTTT.

The chain recombines TRBV29-1 with TRBJ1-1; tentatively, D is TRBD1 (6 bases). CDR3 size: 13 residues. Looked up from germline, CDR1 is SQVTM and CDR2 is ANQGSEA. V was pared by 8 bases and J by 5 bases, with 18 bases between. CDR3 in DNA: TGCAGCTCGATTCAGACAACAGGGACTGAAGCTTTCTTT. Protein product: CSSIQTTGTEAFF.

V is TRBV27 and J is TRBJ2-2; D might be TRBD1 (7 bases). CDR1 is MNHEY and CDR2 is SMNVEV in the germline V gene (reference sequence). V was clipped by 3 bases and J by 6 bases, with 17 bases between them. CDR3 length: 16 residues. This CDR3 reads CASSFETGRLPGELFF. The DNA for the CDR3 is TGTGCCAGCAGTTTTGAGACAGGGAGGCTCCCCGGGGAGCTGTTTTTT.

Here the CDR3 reads CASSYGSYTDTQYF. Here the CDR3 DNA reads TGTGCCAGCAGTTATGGGAGTTACACAGATACGCAGTATTTT. V and J are TRBV6-5 and TRBJ2-3, with a weak D call TRBD2 (5 bases). In germline, CDR1 is MNHEY, CDR2 SVGAGI. Between the trimmed V and J ends, which lost 3 bases and 2 bases, there was a span of 9 bases. The CDR3 spans 14 residues.

The chain is built from TRBV7-9 and TRBJ1-2, with D maybe TRBD1 (6 bases). The germline gives CDR1 SEHNR, CDR2 FQNEAQ (reference sequence). Between the trimmed V and J ends, which lost 2 bases and 1 base, there was a span of 17 bases. The CDR3 spans 17 residues. The CDR3 here is CASSLLDLFRGNYGYTF. In nucleotides, the CDR3 is TGTGCCAGCAGCTTACTCGACTTGTTCAGGGGTAACTATGGCTACACCTTC.

The gene calls are TRBV6-4 and TRBJ1-1; a possible D gene is TRBD1 (6 bases). V was cut by 9 bases and J by 1 base, with 18 bases left in between. Germline V gene data show CDR1 as MRHNA and CDR2 as SNTAGT. This CDR3 is 15 amino acids long. CDR3 sequence (DNA): TGTGCCAGTGCCACTGTTGGGGGGGCGAACACTGAAGCTTTCTTT. It specifies CASATVGGANTEAFF.

The chain has TRBV14 and TRBJ1-2; D is unresolved. V lost 1 base and J 8 bases, leaving 8 bases between the germline ends. The V gene's germline CDR1 is SGHDN and CDR2 FVKESK. This CDR3 is 12 amino acids long. CDR3: CASSQAGVGYTF. CDR3 sequence (DNA): TGTGCCAGCAGCCAAGCGGGTGTCGGCTACACCTTC.

J is TRBJ1-2 and V is TRBV6-5; D is unresolved. V lost 7 bases, J lost 4 bases, and 16 bases lay in between. This CDR3 contains 14 residues. The germline CDR1 and CDR2 sequences are MNHEY and SVGAGI. CDR3: CASTYGRHGYGYTF. CDR3 in DNA: TGTGCCAGCACTTATGGGAGGCATGGCTATGGCTACACCTTC.

This sequence joins TRBV5-6 and TRBJ2-1, with a possible D match to TRBD2 (6 bases). The ends were cut back, 6 bases at V and 10 bases at J, with 11 bases in the middle. Germline loops: CDR1 SGHDT, CDR2 YYEEEE. The CDR3 sequence is 11 residues long. The CDR3 DNA is TGTGCCAGCACCCGGGGGAGGGAGCAGTTCTTC. It translates to CASTRGREQFF.

The chain has TRBV18 and TRBJ1-2, with a weak D call TRBD1 (6 bases). Trimming removed 6 bases at V and 5 bases at J, with 13 bases between. This CDR3 region has 13 residues. Germline values: CDR1 KGHSH, CDR2 LQKENI. This CDR3 is CASSWDIEYGYTF. For the CDR3, the DNA is TGTGCCAGCTCTTGGGACATTGAGTATGGCTACACCTTC.

The chain recombines TRBV4-2 with TRBJ1-5; a possible D gene is TRBD1 (5 bases). Germline values: CDR1 LGHNA, CDR2 YNFKEQ. The CDR3 has 15 amino acids. The germline V and J ends were trimmed by 0 bases and 3 bases, with 9 bases remaining between them. The CDR3 DNA sequence: TGTGCCAGCAGCCAAGACAGGGCGATCAATCAGCCCCAGCATTTT. Its protein product is CASSQDRAINQPQHF.

This clone was counted a single time. The same CDR3 can be traced to other DNA sequences in this sample. The CDR3 DNA sequence: TGCGCCAGCAGCTTGGGTAGCAGTTACAATGAGCAGTTCTTC. This encodes CASSLGSSYNEQFF. This sequence joins TRBV5-1 and TRBJ2-1, with no clear D. Between the trimmed V and J ends, which lost 0 bases and 4 bases, there was a span of 8 bases. The CDR3 extends over 14 amino acids. CDR1 and CDR2 (germline): SGHRS, YFSETQ.

The chain joins TRBV10-1 to TRBJ2-1; D perhaps matches TRBD2 (5 bases). Germline V CDR1 and CDR2: WNHNN, SYGVQD (reference sequence). Trimming pared 4 bases from V and 4 bases from J, leaving 8 bases between. The CDR3 extends over 13 amino acids. As DNA, the CDR3 is TGCGCCAGCAGTGCCGGACTGTACAATGAGCAGTTCTTC. Amino acids: CASSAGLYNEQFF.

This chain connects TRBV5-1 to TRBJ2-1; 7 bases are shared with TRBD1. The CDR3 sequence is 15 residues long. Germline V lookup: CDR1 SGHRS, CDR2 YFSETQ. J was trimmed by 9 bases and V by 4 bases; bases with no gene match: 13. In DNA form, the CDR3 reads TGCGCCAGCAGCCAGTCGACAGGGTTATCTGGTGAGCAGTTCTTC. Translating it yields CASSQSTGLSGEQFF.

The J gene is TRBJ1-6, the V gene TRBV6-5; D is unresolved. The V end lost 6 bases, the J end lost 6 bases, and 15 bases lay between the germline ends. Germline V lookup: CDR1 MNHEY, CDR2 SVGAGI. The CDR3 length is 15 residues. DNA of the CDR3: TGTGCCAGCAGCCTTTCTCCCGGGATTAATTCACCCCTCCACTTT. Translated, it gives CASSLSPGINSPLHF.

The V gene is TRBV29-1, the J gene TRBJ2-3, with 12 bases matching TRBD2. The CDR3 sequence is 14 residues long. V shed 7 bases and J 4 bases; nucleotides not matched to a gene: 6. Per germline, CDR1 SQVTM and CDR2 ANQGSEA. DNA for the CDR3: TGCAGCGGACGACTAGCGGGGGAAGCAGATACGCAGTATTTT. It is translated as CSGRLAGEADTQYF.

The rearrangement joins TRBV6-1 to TRBJ1-1, with TRBD1 identical over 9 bases. The CDR3 has 13 residues. V lost 5 bases, J lost 8 bases, and 6 bases stayed unmatched. CDR1 MNHNS and CDR2 SASEGT come from the germline V gene. CDR3 sequence reads: CASSPQGAREAFF. Written as DNA, the CDR3 is TGTGCCAGCAGTCCACAGGGGGCGCGAGAAGCTTTCTTT.

V usage is TRBV6-5 and J usage is TRBJ1-2; the match to TRBD1 covers 7 bases. The CDR3 spans 16 residues. Germline V gene lookup returns CDR1 MNHEY and CDR2 SVGAGI. The trim removed 2 bases at V and 8 bases at J, leaving 14 bases unmatched. The CDR3 loop reads CASSYAGQTESGGYTF. CDR3 sequence (DNA): TGTGCCAGCAGTTACGCGGGACAGACTGAGAGCGGGGGCTACACCTTC.

V and J are TRBV27 and TRBJ2-7; D call uncertain. This CDR3 contains 13 residues. V lost 5 bases and J 4 bases, leaving 12 bases between the germline ends. Germline assignment: CDR1 MNHEY and CDR2 SMNVEV (reference sequence). The CDR3: CASSVGSGYEQYF. In DNA, the CDR3 is TGTGCCAGCAGTGTAGGCTCGGGTTACGAGCAGTACTTC.

The chain recombines TRBV27 with TRBJ1-6, with 7 bases matching TRBD1. After removal of 5 bases from V and 10 bases from J, the junction contained 11 bases not matched to a gene. CDR1 is MNHEY, CDR2 SMNVEV, per germline (reference sequence). This CDR3 region has 15 residues. The CDR3 loop reads CASSPYTGVGSPLHF. CDR3 nucleotides: TGTGCCAGCAGTCCTTATACAGGGGTCGGATCACCCCTCCACTTT.

The genes are TRBV10-2 and TRBJ2-5; TRBD2 matches 7 bases. Per germline, CDR1 WSHSY and CDR2 SAAADI. This CDR3 has 14 residues. V was pared by 6 bases and J by 3 bases, with 7 bases of the junction left unmatched. CDR3 sequence (DNA): TGCGCCAGCAGCCCTGGGGGGGAAGAAGAGACCCAGTACTTC. This translates into CASSPGGEEETQYF.